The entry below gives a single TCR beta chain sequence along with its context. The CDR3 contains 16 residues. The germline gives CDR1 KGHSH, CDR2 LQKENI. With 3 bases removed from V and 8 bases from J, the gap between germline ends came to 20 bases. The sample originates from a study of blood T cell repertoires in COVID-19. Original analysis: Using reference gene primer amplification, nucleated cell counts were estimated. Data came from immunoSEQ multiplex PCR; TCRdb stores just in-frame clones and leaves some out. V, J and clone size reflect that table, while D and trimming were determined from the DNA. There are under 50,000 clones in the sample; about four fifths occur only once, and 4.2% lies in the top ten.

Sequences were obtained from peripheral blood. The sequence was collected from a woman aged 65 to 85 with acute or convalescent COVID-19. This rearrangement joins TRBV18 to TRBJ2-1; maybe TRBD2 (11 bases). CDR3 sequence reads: CASSPLAGGTGDEQFF. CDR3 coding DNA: TGTGCCAGCTCACCTTTAGCGGGAGGGACAGGGGATGAGCAGTTCTTC. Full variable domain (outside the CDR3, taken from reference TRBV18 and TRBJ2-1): NAGVMQNPRHLVRRRGQEARLRCSPMKGHSHVYWYRQLPEEGLKFMVYLQKENIIDESGMPKERFSAEFPKEGPSILRIQQVVRGDSAAYFCASSPLAGGTGDEQFFGPGTRLTVL.